This T cell receptor (beta chain) was identified in a study of shared clonotypes between healthy human individuals. Whole-study findings and limits: A reduction in generation probabilities was seen for non-shared clonotypes relative to those shared by all four donors.

This clone was seen a single time. Its antigen is currently unknown. For every subset, genomic DNA was evenly distributed across several immunoSEQ plates. Clones were sequenced by immunoSEQ multiplex PCR, and TCRdb holds only the in-frame ones, with some missing. The sample contains 2,500,000 or so clones, 80% to 95% of which appear only once. CDR1 ENHRY and CDR2 SYGVKD come from the germline V gene. Trimming took 11 bases from V and 0 from J, leaving 17 bases between them. This CDR3 contains 14 residues. This receptor was obtained from a man between 18 and 29 years old in good health. Some clones in this sample may be carry-over from other donors' samples. Material: naive CD4+ T cells from PBMCs. Noted subset: CD45RA+ positively selected. The chain couples TRBV10-3 to TRBJ2-7; D might be TRBD2 (6 bases). The CDR3 sequence is CAHWDGGSSYEQYF. CDR3 in DNA: TGTGCCCATTGGGACGGGGGTAGCTCCTACGAGCAGTACTTC.